A single sample gave rise to the 26 T cell receptor beta chains below, sequenced in a study of CD8+ T cells in alopecia areata. In each case, RNA was isolated and then reverse transcribed into cDNA as the sequencing template. The repertoire was sequenced with immunoSEQ multiplex PCR; TCRdb's copy has only in-frame clones and lacks some. In total the sample includes around 290,000 clones, none of them seen once. Scientists pooled cutaneous lymph node cells and sorted them on CD4, CD8alpha, NKG2D, NKG2ACE and other markers. Material for sequencing was CD4+ T cells sorted from a lymph node. These receptors originate from a C3H/HeJ mouse with alopecia areata. MHC haplotype of the mouse line: H2-k.

This clone has just a few counts. Mouse gene names and germline throughout. The read is 4 residues too short to cover the CDR3 end, so that end is filled in from the germline J gene. The rearrangement uses TRBV14 and TRBJ2-1; D perhaps matches TRBD2 (6 bases). Germline V gene lookup returns CDR1 SGHDT and CDR2 FRDEAV. With 4 bases removed from V and 0 bases from J, the gap between germline ends came to 11 bases. This CDR3 is 15 amino acids long. The sequenced part of the CDR3 DNA is TGTGCCAGCAGTCCTCACTGGGCTAACTATGCT. Translation gives CASSPHWANYA. The whole CDR3 sequence is CASSPHWANYAEQFF.

In its sample, this clone was seen a few times. Each gene name is a mouse one. The read is 4 residues too short to cover the CDR3 end, so that end is filled in from the germline J gene. The sample has other DNA sequences that encode this CDR3 too. This chain uses TRBV1 with TRBJ2-5; TRBD1 might be the D (6 bases). Deletions cut 3 bases from V and 3 bases from J, with 7 bases between. The germline CDR1 and CDR2 sequences are NSQYPW and LRSPGD (reference sequence). This CDR3 contains 13 residues. The CDR3 DNA, read in part, is TGCACCTGCAGTGCGGACAGTCAAGAC. Residues: CTCSADSQD. The whole CDR3 sequence is CTCSADSQDTQYF.

Regarding this clone: Genes and germline are mouse. The CDR3 extends 4 residues past the end of the read, so its final part is completed from the germline J gene. The chain joins TRBV1 to TRBJ1-2; D call uncertain. CDR1 NSQYPW and CDR2 LRSPGD come from the germline V gene (reference sequence). The CDR3 has 15 amino acids. V shed 1 base and J shed 0 bases, with 9 bases lying between them. CDR3 DNA, as far as it was read: TGCACCTGCAGTGCAGTCCTGGGCGCAAACTCC. It is translated as CTCSAVLGANS. The full CDR3 is CTCSAVLGANSDYTF.

Of note for this clone: A much more abundant neighbour one base away suggests this may be a read error. The gene names here belong to mouse. The read terminates 4 residues ahead of where the CDR3 ends, so the germline J gene completes it. Other DNA sequences of this sample code for an identical CDR3. This chain uses TRBV13-1 with TRBJ1-1, with a possible D match to TRBD1 (5 bases). This CDR3 has 13 residues. V lost 2 bases to trimming and J lost 1 base, with 6 bases between them. Germline V gene sequence: CDR1 NSHNY, CDR2 SYGAGN. The sequenced CDR3 bases are TGTGCCAGCAGTGACAGGGTAAACACA. The encoded protein is CASSDRVNT. The full CDR3 is CASSDRVNTEVFF.

This clone was seen a few times. Gene names are the mouse ones. The read ends 4 residues shy of where the CDR3 ends; the end is completed using the germline J gene. The V gene is TRBV13-1, the J gene TRBJ2-1; D not resolved. Between the trimmed V and J ends, which lost 2 bases and 0 bases, there was a span of 3 bases. Germline V CDR1 and CDR2: NSHNY, SYGAGN. This CDR3 spans 13 amino acids. CDR3 DNA (partial): TGTGCCAGCAGTGACAATAACTATGCT. Amino acids: CASSDNNYA. The full CDR3 protein is CASSDNNYAEQFF.

This clone turned up a few times. The genes are named according to mouse. The read terminates 4 residues before the CDR3 end, so the remaining end is supplied by the germline J gene. This rearrangement joins TRBV5 to TRBJ2-3; 8 bases are shared with TRBD2. Germline V gene lookup returns CDR1 LGHNA and CDR2 YNLKQL (reference sequence). The CDR3 spans 17 residues. The trim removed 0 bases at V and 1 base at J, leaving 6 bases unmatched. CDR3: CASSQESLGGGAETLYF. Incomplete CDR3 DNA: TGTGCCAGCAGCCAAGAGTCCCTGGGGGGAGGTGCAGAA.

About this clone: Gene names follow the mouse nomenclature. Read coverage stops 4 residues before the CDR3 terminus; the germline J gene supplies the remainder. V and J are TRBV17 and TRBJ1-1; no clear D gene. The CDR3 length is 13 residues. V lost 3 bases to trimming and J lost 1 base, with 6 bases between them. Per germline, CDR1 MNHDT and CDR2 YYDKIL. The part of the CDR3 DNA that was read is TGTGCTAGCAGTAGCCAAAAAAACACA. Amino acid sequence: CASSSQKNT. The whole CDR3 protein reads CASSSQKNTEVFF.

This clone has just a few counts. All gene names here are mouse names. The CDR3 end is not reached by the read, which stops 4 residues before it; the germline J gene fills it in. The chain combines TRBV15 with TRBJ1-1, with 8 bases lining up with TRBD1. CDR3 length equals 12 residues. Germline V gene lookup returns CDR1 SGHND and CDR2 FRSKSL. Germline trimming cut 9 bases from V and 1 base from J; bases unmatched to any gene: 1. CDR3 DNA (partial): TGTGCCAGAGACAGGGGAAACACA. Translating it yields CARDRGNT. The full CDR3 is CARDRGNTEVFF.

This clone was found a few times. The genes are named according to mouse. The read terminates 4 residues before the CDR3 end, so the remaining end is supplied by the germline J gene. The gene calls are TRBV19 and TRBJ2-1; 11 bases line up with TRBD2. The CDR3 runs 15 residues. V shed 6 bases and J 4 bases; nucleotides not matched to a gene: 6. Per germline, CDR1 FNHDT and CDR2 SITEND (reference sequence). CDR3: CASTGRDWGYAEQFF. Incomplete CDR3 DNA: TGTGCCAGCACCGGCCGGGACTGGGGGTATGCT. The full variable domain, in which reference TRBV19 and TRBJ2-1 provide the parts outside the CDR3, is GGIITQTPKFLIGQEGQKLTLKCQQNFNHDTMYWYRQDSGKGLRLIYYSITENDLQKGDLSEGYDASREKKSSFSLTVTSAQKNEMAVFLCASTGRDWGYAEQFFGPGTRLTVL.

A note on this clone: Gene and germline names: mouse. The CDR3 is cut off 4 residues early in the read; its end comes from the germline J gene. Other nucleotide sequences from this sample produce the same CDR3. V is TRBV5 and J is TRBJ1-1; 8 bases line up with TRBD1. The CDR3 covers 15 residues. The V gene's germline CDR1 is LGHNA and CDR2 YNLKQL (reference sequence). The V gene end was trimmed by 4 bases and the J gene end by 1 base; junction bases not matched to a gene: 5. The CDR3 spells CASSPPGTGNTEVFF. The covered CDR3 bases are TGTGCCAGCAGCCCACCCGGGACAGGGAACACA.

This clone has a count of ten or more. Genes and germline are mouse. Sequencing ends 4 residues short of the CDR3 end; the germline J gene provides the rest. The chain links TRBV13-3 to TRBJ2-1, with 8 bases aligning to TRBD2. Germline trimming cut 5 bases from V and 1 base from J; bases unmatched to any gene: 5. The CDR3 spans 15 residues. The V gene's germline CDR1 is NNHDY and CDR2 SYVADS. Here the CDR3 reads CASRGGGANYAEQFF. The CDR3 DNA, read in part, is TGTGCCAGCAGGGGAGGGGGGGCGAACTATGCT.

In its sample, this clone was seen a few times. The gene names given are mouse names. The read halts 4 residues ahead of the CDR3 end, with the missing end drawn from the germline J gene. Different DNA sequences within this sample yield the same CDR3. The chain couples TRBV5 to TRBJ2-7; 10 nucleotides align to TRBD2. With 4 bases clipped from V and 0 bases from J, the junction kept 3 bases outside the gene matches. Germline-derived CDR1 and CDR2 are LGHNA and YNLKQL (reference sequence). CDR3 length: 15 residues. The CDR3 is CASSPRLGGSYEQYF. The DNA read from the CDR3 is TGTGCCAGCAGCCCTCGACTGGGGGGCTCCTAT.

As for this clone: Gene names are mouse gene names. The read terminates 4 residues before the CDR3 end, so the remaining end is supplied by the germline J gene. The chain joins TRBV5 to TRBJ1-1, with 7 bases identical to TRBD1. Per germline, CDR1 LGHNA and CDR2 YNLKQL (reference sequence). The V gene end was trimmed by 3 bases and the J gene end by 0 bases; junction bases not matched to a gene: 4. This CDR3 has 15 residues. CDR3 sequence: CASSQGTAANTEVFF. The CDR3 bases that were read are TGTGCCAGCAGCCAGGGGACAGCTGCAAACACA.

This clone was picked up a small number of times. All gene names here are mouse names. The read terminates 4 residues before the CDR3 end, so the remaining end is supplied by the germline J gene. V gene TRBV5 combines with J gene TRBJ2-3; D unresolved. This CDR3 is 14 amino acids long. Trimming left V 4 bases short and J 0 bases short, with 8 bases between. Germline lookup yields CDR1 LGHNA and CDR2 YNLKQL (reference sequence). CDR3 sequence reads: CASSPTDSAETLYF. Partial CDR3 DNA: TGTGCCAGCAGCCCCACAGATAGTGCAGAA.

Of note for this clone: The listed genes are named as in mouse. The observed sequence ends 4 residues before the CDR3 terminus, with the missing tail filled in from the germline J gene. The chain recombines TRBV19 with TRBJ1-2; D unresolved. Looked up from germline, CDR1 is FNHDT and CDR2 is SITEND (reference sequence). There are 14 residues in the CDR3. Trimming removed 5 bases at V and 0 bases at J, with 11 bases between. Partial CDR3 DNA: TGTGCCAGCAGCCCGACAATTGCAAACTCC. Its protein is CASSPTIANS. Given in full, the CDR3 is CASSPTIANSDYTF.

On this clone itself: Gene names refer to mouse genes. The read gets to within 4 residues of the CDR3 end, and the germline J gene fills in the rest. The chain carries TRBV13-3 and TRBJ2-5; 8 bases agree with TRBD2. The CDR3 length is 14 residues. With 5 bases clipped from V and 0 bases from J, the junction kept 2 bases outside the gene matches. CDR1 NNHDY and CDR2 SYVADS come from the germline V gene. CDR3 DNA, as far as it was read: TGTGCCAGCAGACTGGGGGTTAACCAAGAC. Encoded protein: CASRLGVNQD. The full CDR3 protein reads CASRLGVNQDTQYF.

This clone was recorded a few times. A much larger clone differs by one base, so this may be a read error. Genes and germline are mouse. The read finishes 4 residues shy of the CDR3 end, and the germline J gene is used to complete it. Other DNA sequences in the sample encode the same CDR3. The rearrangement uses TRBV14 and TRBJ1-2; 7 bases match TRBD1. V shed 5 bases, J shed 0 bases, and the junction held 4 bases outside the gene matches. In germline, CDR1 is SGHDT, CDR2 FRDEAV. This CDR3 has 14 residues. The part of the CDR3 DNA that was read is TGTGCCAGCAGCACCGGGACAGCAAACTCC. It specifies CASSTGTANS. The entire CDR3 protein reads CASSTGTANSDYTF.

With regard to this clone: The gene symbols are mouse symbols. The read stops 3 residues short of the end of the CDR3; the missing end is completed from the germline J gene. This chain connects TRBV5 to TRBJ1-6, with TRBD1 matching over 10 bases. TRBJ1-6 is flagged as an ORF with uncertain function. The CDR3 runs 16 residues. J gave up 5 bases and V 3 bases, and 4 bases lay outside the gene matches. Germline CDR1 is LGHNA and CDR2 is YNLKQL (reference sequence). The CDR3 reads CASSHIGQGDNSPLYF. Incomplete CDR3 DNA: TGTGCCAGCAGCCACATTGGACAGGGGGATAATTCGCCC.

This clone was recorded a few times. Gene names follow the mouse nomenclature. From the germline J gene comes the end of the CDR3, since the read stops 4 residues before it. The rearrangement uses TRBV19 and TRBJ2-4; 8 nucleotides agree with TRBD1. The length of the CDR3 is 14 residues. The V gene end was trimmed by 5 bases and the J gene end by 3 bases; junction bases not matched to a gene: 5. CDR1 is FNHDT, CDR2 SITEND, per germline (reference sequence). The CDR3 is CASRPNRGQNTLYF. The covered CDR3 bases are TGTGCCAGCAGGCCGAACAGGGGGCAAAAC.

This clone was found many times. Mouse gene names apply. The missing CDR3 end, 4 residues past where the read stops, is filled in from the germline J gene. This sample also contains other DNA sequences that code for the same CDR3. The gene calls are TRBV1 and TRBJ2-3; a weak D match, TRBD1 (5 bases). Per the germline V gene, CDR1 is NSQYPW and CDR2 is LRSPGD (reference sequence). Between the trimmed V and J ends, which lost 3 bases and 0 bases, there was a span of 10 bases. The CDR3 is made up of 15 amino acids. This CDR3 is CTCSARTTSAETLYF. The covered CDR3 bases are TGCACCTGCAGTGCTCGGACAACTAGTGCAGAA.

This clone has only a few counts. Mouse gene names and germline throughout. This chain's CDR3 is CASSTPPTGSNTGQLYF. Partial CDR3 DNA: TGTGCCAGCAGTACCCCCCCGACTGGGTCAAACACCGGG. The chain combines TRBV19 with TRBJ2-2; 7 bases are shared with TRBD2. The read terminates 4 residues before the CDR3 end, so the remaining end is supplied by the germline J gene. CDR3 size: 17 residues. V lost 3 bases and J lost 0; bases outside the gene matches: 8. Germline loops: CDR1 FNHDT, CDR2 SITEND (reference sequence).

Note on this clone: Here the gene names and germline are mouse. Other DNA sequences in this specimen translate into the identical CDR3. CDR3 DNA (partial): TGTGCCTGGAGTCTAGGTCTGGGCCAAGAC. This codes for CAWSLGLGQD. The CDR3 reads in full as CAWSLGLGQDTQYF. V and J are TRBV31 and TRBJ2-5; TRBD2 is a possible D gene (5 bases). The CDR3 is cut off 4 residues early in the read; its end comes from the germline J gene. V lost 0 bases and J 2 bases, leaving 9 bases between the germline ends. Germline CDR1 and CDR2: GKSSPN and SITVG. The CDR3 is made up of 14 amino acids.

This clone has at least ten counts. The gene names here belong to mouse. The read ends 4 residues before the CDR3 terminus; that terminus is restored from the germline J gene. The sample carries other DNA sequences with the same CDR3. The chain employs TRBV1 and TRBJ2-2; 10 nucleotides agree with TRBD1. V was clipped by 4 bases and J by 2 bases; unmatched bases: 1. CDR3 length: 15 amino acids. Germline CDR1 is NSQYPW and CDR2 is LRSPGD (reference sequence). The sequenced part of the CDR3 DNA is TGCACCTGCAGTGGGGGACAGGGGAACACCGGG. Its protein product is CTCSGGQGNTG. The whole CDR3 protein reads CTCSGGQGNTGQLYF. Combining the CDR3 with reference TRBV1 and TRBJ2-2 gives the whole variable domain VTLLEQNPRWRLVPRGQAVNLRCILKNSQYPWMSWYQQDLQKQLQWLFTLRSPGDKEVKSLPGADYLATRVTDTELRLQVANMSQGRTLYCTCSGGQGNTGQLYFGEGSKLTVL.

This clone has just a few counts. Gene names denote mouse genes. Read data end 4 residues before the CDR3 end; the end is taken from the germline J gene. The V and J genes are TRBV13-1 and TRBJ2-3; D not certain. From germline, CDR1 is NSHNY and CDR2 SYGAGN. The ends were cut back, 2 bases at V and 0 bases at J, with 10 bases in the middle. The CDR3 runs 15 residues. The CDR3 sequence: CASSDSASSAETLYF. CDR3 bases read: TGTGCCAGCAGTGACTCAGCCTCTAGTGCAGAA.

As regards this clone: Gene labels here are mouse ones. The part of the CDR3 DNA that was read is TGCACCTGCAGTGGGGGACTGGTTAACCAAGAC. This codes for CTCSGGLVNQD. The whole CDR3 is CTCSGGLVNQDTQYF. The V gene is TRBV1, the J gene TRBJ2-5; 8 bases align to TRBD2. Sequencing ends 4 residues short of the CDR3 end; the germline J gene provides the rest. V dropped 4 bases and J dropped 0; count of bases not matched to a gene: 3. Germline V gives CDR1 NSQYPW, CDR2 LRSPGD (reference sequence). This CDR3 has 15 amino acids.

With respect to this clone: Gene names are mouse gene names. The sequenced fragment ends 4 residues before the CDR3 boundary, so the rest is inferred from the germline J gene. Distinct nucleotide sequences in the sample also encode this CDR3. This rearrangement joins TRBV1 to TRBJ1-1; possibly TRBD1 for D (5 bases). Germline CDR1 is NSQYPW and CDR2 is LRSPGD (reference sequence). The CDR3 totals 14 residues. V was trimmed by 1 base and J by 3 bases, leaving 9 bases between them. Partial CDR3 DNA: TGCACCTGCAGTGCAGGACAAGGGGACACA. This gives the protein CTCSAGQGDT. The entire CDR3 sequence reads CTCSAGQGDTEVFF.